The rows below give T cell receptor beta chains drawn from one sample of a study of control samples from healthy donors and cancer patients. Libraries were prepared by immunoSEQ multiplex PCR; TCRdb keeps only in-frame clonotypes and omits some of them. The sample holds 70,000 to 95,000 clones, around 87% seen once. Sequenced input: blood. The origin of the receptors is a middle-aged man in good health. Each CDR3 is given with its conserved first and last residue. The order of the fields is clone size, D gene, V gene, J gene, CDR3 protein, CDR3 DNA. The D gene is left open where the match is weak. Rows may omit the clone size; those that give it use once, few, many or a size class.

abundance: .
d_gene: TRBD1
v_gene: TRBV19
j_gene: TRBJ1-1
CDR3aa: CASSQFGTGSTEAFF
CDR3nt: TGTGCCAGTAGTCAATTCGGGACAGGGTCCACTGAAGCTTTCTTT

abundance: .
d_gene: TRBD1
v_gene: TRBV7-2
j_gene: TRBJ1-2
CDR3aa: CASSRTGGAGYGYTF
CDR3nt: TGTGCCAGCAGCCGGACAGGGGGCGCAGGATATGGCTACACCTTC

abundance: .
d_gene: .
v_gene: TRBV2
j_gene: TRBJ1-1
CDR3aa: CASSDSPNTEAFF
CDR3nt: TGTGCCAGCAGTGATAGTCCGAACACTGAAGCTTTCTTT

abundance: .
d_gene: TRBD2
v_gene: TRBV4-2
j_gene: TRBJ2-7
CDR3aa: CASTPGTSGSYEQYF
CDR3nt: TGTGCCAGCACTCCCGGGACTAGCGGTTCCTACGAGCAGTACTTC

abundance: .
d_gene: TRBD2
v_gene: TRBV9
j_gene: TRBJ2-5
CDR3aa: CASSVGVTSGIQETQYF
CDR3nt: TGTGCCAGCAGCGTGGGCGTCACTAGCGGGATCCAAGAGACCCAGTACTTC

abundance: .
d_gene: .
v_gene: TRBV19
j_gene: TRBJ1-1
CDR3aa: CASSIYPNTEAFF
CDR3nt: TGTGCCAGTAGTATTTACCCGAACACTGAAGCTTTCTTT

abundance: .
d_gene: TRBD2
v_gene: TRBV7-2
j_gene: TRBJ2-5
CDR3aa: CASSLGPGLARETQYF
CDR3nt: TGTGCCAGCAGCTTAGGACCGGGACTAGCACGGGAGACCCAGTACTTC

abundance: .
d_gene: .
v_gene: TRBV6-2/TRBV6-3
j_gene: TRBJ1-6
CDR3aa: CASSYYGLNSPLHF
CDR3nt: TGTGCCAGCAGTTACTATGGGTTGAATTCACCCCTCCACTTT

abundance: .
d_gene: .
v_gene: TRBV15
j_gene: TRBJ1-6
CDR3aa: CATSRDKIDGGLHF
CDR3nt: TGTGCCACCAGCAGAGATAAGATCGATGGGGGTCTCCACTTT

abundance: .
d_gene: TRBD2
v_gene: TRBV30
j_gene: TRBJ2-2
CDR3aa: CAWSIGLATGELFF
CDR3nt: TGTGCCTGGAGCATTGGACTAGCGACCGGGGAGCTGTTTTTT

abundance: .
d_gene: TRBD1
v_gene: TRBV19
j_gene: TRBJ1-2
CDR3aa: CASSNVWDSYGYTF
CDR3nt: TGTGCCAGTAGTAATGTCTGGGACAGCTATGGCTACACCTTC

abundance: once
d_gene: .
v_gene: TRBV25-1
j_gene: TRBJ1-6
CDR3aa: CASQGDARSPLHF
CDR3nt: TGTGCCAGCCAAGGGGACGCCAGATCACCCCTCCACTTT

abundance: .
d_gene: .
v_gene: TRBV11-3
j_gene: TRBJ2-2
CDR3aa: CASSLEGSTGELFF
CDR3nt: TGTGCCAGCAGCTTAGAGGGTAGCACCGGGGAGCTGTTTTTT

abundance: .
d_gene: .
v_gene: TRBV19
j_gene: TRBJ2-3
CDR3aa: CASSTGDGNPTDTQYF
CDR3nt: TGTGCCAGTAGTACGGGGGACGGGAACCCCACAGATACGCAGTATTTT

abundance: .
d_gene: .
v_gene: TRBV4-2
j_gene: TRBJ2-1
CDR3aa: CASSQDPGSSGNEQFF
CDR3nt: TGTGCCAGCAGCCAAGACCCGGGTTCTTCGGGGAATGAGCAGTTCTTC

abundance: .
d_gene: .
v_gene: TRBV7-2
j_gene: TRBJ1-4
CDR3aa: CASKTGVGEKLFF
CDR3nt: TGTGCCAGCAAAACCGGGGTTGGGGAAAAACTGTTTTTT

abundance: once
d_gene: .
v_gene: TRBV5-8
j_gene: TRBJ1-2
CDR3aa: CASRPQARYGYTF
CDR3nt: TGTGCCAGCAGACCACAGGCTCGCTATGGCTACACCTTC

abundance: .
d_gene: .
v_gene: TRBV7-6
j_gene: TRBJ2-1
CDR3aa: CASSLAATTYNEQFF
CDR3nt: TGTGCCAGCAGCTTAGCGGCGACAACCTACAATGAGCAGTTCTTC

abundance: once
d_gene: .
v_gene: TRBV7-8
j_gene: TRBJ2-7
CDR3aa: CASSWDNYEQYF
CDR3nt: TGTGCCAGCAGCTGGGATAACTACGAGCAGTACTTC

abundance: medium-sized
d_gene: .
v_gene: TRBV6-5
j_gene: TRBJ1-1
CDR3aa: CASSYSAGGTEAFF
CDR3nt: TGTGCCAGCAGTTATAGTGCGGGAGGCACTGAAGCTTTCTTT

abundance: .
d_gene: TRBD1
v_gene: TRBV14
j_gene: TRBJ2-7
CDR3aa: CASSQHQGQVLYEQYF
CDR3nt: TGTGCCAGCAGCCAACACCAGGGACAGGTTCTATACGAGCAGTACTTC

abundance: .
d_gene: .
v_gene: TRBV5-4
j_gene: TRBJ1-1
CDR3aa: CASSRTADSEAFF
CDR3nt: TGTGCCAGCAGCCGGACGGCCGATTCTGAAGCTTTCTTT

abundance: .
d_gene: TRBD1
v_gene: TRBV5-6
j_gene: TRBJ1-2
CDR3aa: CASSIDRAQGGYTF
CDR3nt: TGTGCCAGCAGCATAGACAGGGCTCAGGGGGGCTACACCTTC

abundance: once
d_gene: .
v_gene: TRBV3-1/TRBV3-2
j_gene: TRBJ1-2
CDR3aa: CASTWARGYGYTF
CDR3nt: TGTGCCAGCACCTGGGCGAGGGGCTATGGCTACACCTTC

abundance: once
d_gene: TRBD2
v_gene: TRBV19
j_gene: TRBJ2-7
CDR3aa: CASSTLAGGPKEQYF
CDR3nt: TGTGCCAGTAGTACACTAGCGGGAGGGCCGAAGGAGCAGTACTTC

abundance: .
d_gene: TRBD1
v_gene: TRBV30
j_gene: TRBJ1-2
CDR3aa: CAWTRGQGGFYGYTF
CDR3nt: TGTGCCTGGACTAGGGGACAGGGAGGATTCTATGGCTACACCTTC

abundance: .
d_gene: .
v_gene: TRBV11-3
j_gene: TRBJ2-7
CDR3aa: CASSPGASYEQYF
CDR3nt: TGTGCCAGCAGCCCCGGGGCCTCTTACGAGCAGTACTTC

abundance: .
d_gene: .
v_gene: TRBV9
j_gene: TRBJ1-4
CDR3aa: CASSPTGPNEKLFF
CDR3nt: TGTGCCAGCAGCCCAACGGGGCCTAATGAAAAACTGTTTTTT

abundance: .
d_gene: .
v_gene: TRBV14
j_gene: TRBJ1-1
CDR3aa: CASSQGGWEAFF
CDR3nt: TGTGCCAGCAGCCAAGGGGGGTGGGAAGCTTTCTTT

abundance: .
d_gene: .
v_gene: TRBV28
j_gene: TRBJ1-5
CDR3aa: CASSLGGGSQPQHF
CDR3nt: TGTGCCAGCAGTTTAGGTGGGGGCAGCCAGCCCCAGCATTTT

abundance: once
d_gene: .
v_gene: TRBV30
j_gene: TRBJ1-3
CDR3aa: CAWGVNTIYF
CDR3nt: TGTGCCTGGGGGGTGAACACCATATATTTT

abundance: .
d_gene: .
v_gene: TRBV28
j_gene: TRBJ1-5
CDR3aa: CAGQVGGNQPQHF
CDR3nt: TGTGCCGGGCAGGTAGGGGGCAATCAGCCCCAGCATTTT

abundance: .
d_gene: .
v_gene: TRBV30
j_gene: TRBJ2-2
CDR3aa: CASMTGNTGELFF
CDR3nt: TGTGCCTCAATGACAGGGAACACCGGGGAGCTGTTTTTT

abundance: once
d_gene: .
v_gene: TRBV10-1
j_gene: TRBJ2-7
CDR3aa: CASSESFGPSSYEQYF
CDR3nt: TGCGCCAGCAGTGAGTCTTTTGGCCCCAGCTCCTACGAGCAGTACTTC

abundance: .
d_gene: .
v_gene: TRBV7-7
j_gene: TRBJ1-3
CDR3aa: CASSSGLNSGNTIYF
CDR3nt: TGTGCCAGCAGCTCTGGACTCAACTCTGGAAACACCATATATTTT

abundance: .
d_gene: .
v_gene: TRBV6-1
j_gene: TRBJ1-5
CDR3aa: CASSNQGRQPQHF
CDR3nt: TGTGCCAGCAGTAACCAGGGGCGTCAGCCCCAGCATTTT

abundance: .
d_gene: .
v_gene: TRBV7-9
j_gene: TRBJ1-1
CDR3aa: CASSLIRGRNTEAFF
CDR3nt: TGTGCCAGCAGCTTAATAAGGGGCAGGAACACTGAAGCTTTCTTT

abundance: .
d_gene: .
v_gene: TRBV7-6
j_gene: TRBJ2-3
CDR3aa: CASSLGGAETDTQYF
CDR3nt: TGTGCCAGCAGCTTAGGAGGGGCTGAGACAGATACGCAGTATTTT

abundance: once
d_gene: .
v_gene: TRBV2
j_gene: TRBJ2-4
CDR3aa: CASDPLAKNIQYF
CDR3nt: TGTGCCAGCGACCCTCTAGCCAAAAACATTCAGTACTTC

abundance: .
d_gene: TRBD2
v_gene: TRBV29-1
j_gene: TRBJ2-5
CDR3aa: CSVVLAGPKTQYF
CDR3nt: TGCAGCGTTGTTCTAGCGGGACCAAAGACCCAGTACTTC